This T cell receptor beta chain was sequenced in a study of T cells after yellow fever vaccination. TCRdb independently ran MiXCR on the 5' RACE reads; one entry per CDR3 protein. The sample lists a few hundred thousand distinct CDR3 sequences; around 7.3% were seen once. Study-level results: Boosting was followed by the reappearance of most primary-vaccination clones (roughly 95% CD4, under 90% CD8).

The V gene end was trimmed by 5 bases and the J gene end by 3 bases; junction bases not matched to a gene: 9. Germline CDR1 reads KGHDR; CDR2 reads SFDVKD. CDR3 length equals 16 residues. This clonotype was recorded a few times. As yet, its antigen is unknown. Here the sequenced sample was PBMCs, taken about 49 days after the first yellow fever vaccination. J is TRBJ2-3 and V is TRBV24-1, with 8 bases fitting TRBD2. This sequence originates from a man younger than 35 who received the YFV17D yellow fever vaccine. This chain's CDR3 is CATSGGSGEITDTQYF. The CDR3 nucleotides are TGTGCCACCAGTGGGGGTAGCGGGGAAATTACAGATACGCAGTATTTT.